These T cell receptor beta chains were read from a single sample in a study of cytomegalovirus exposure and HLA in healthy donors. Libraries were prepared by immunoSEQ multiplex PCR; TCRdb keeps only in-frame clonotypes and omits some of them. The sample lists under 250,000 clones; about 85% were seen once. Sequenced material: PBMCs. Receptor source: a woman between 50 and 59 years old in good health and CMV-seropositive. Each CDR3 is given with its conserved first and last residue. Fields, in order: D gene, J gene, V gene, clone size, CDR3 length, CDR3 DNA, CDR3 protein. D genes are given only for firm matches. Size is omitted from some rows. Given values are once, few, many or a class for expanded clones.

TRBD2 TRBJ2-3 TRBV5-8 - 14 TGTGCCAGCAGCTTGTTCCGCGGGGGGACTACGCAGTATTTT CASSLFRGGTTQYF
TRBD1 TRBJ1-1 TRBV19 few 16 TGTGCCAGTACCGATGTTCTCGGAGGGGGCAATGGGGGAGCTTTCTTT CASTDVLGGGNGGAFF
TRBD1 TRBJ2-7 TRBV19 - 15 TGTGCCAGTAGTATAGGCCCAGGGGGCTACTACGAGCAGTACTTC CASSIGPGGYYEQYF
- TRBJ1-6 TRBV7-9 - 16 TGTGCCAGCAGCTTAGAGCAGGGGACTGCCGGGAGGGCCCTCCACTTT CASSLEQGTAGRALHF
TRBD1 TRBJ1-5 TRBV6-5 - 13 TGTGCCAGCAGCCCCGACAGGGGTGAGCCCCAGCATTTT CASSPDRGEPQHF
- TRBJ2-7 TRBV7-9 - 11 TGTTCCAGCAGCCCTGTATACGAGCAGTACTTC CSSSPVYEQYF
- TRBJ2-5 TRBV4-2 - 18 TGTGCCAGCAGCCAAGTATTGGACTTCCCAAGGGGGAGAGAGACCCAGTACTTC CASSQVLDFPRGRETQYF
TRBD1 TRBJ2-7 TRBV6-5 once 14 TGTGCCAGCAGTACGGGGGACAGGGGTTACGAGCAGTACTTC CASSTGDRGYEQYF
TRBD1 TRBJ2-7 TRBV20-1 - 11 TGCAGTGCTGACAGGGGGGTCGAGCAGTACTTC CSADRGVEQYF
- TRBJ2-2 TRBV6-4 - 11 TGTGCCAGCAAGGAGAGCGGGGAGCTGTTTTTT CASKESGELFF
TRBD1 TRBJ2-2 TRBV11-2 - 14 TGTGCCAGCAGCAAACAGGGGGCGACCGGGGAGCTGTTTTTT CASSKQGATGELFF
- TRBJ2-2 TRBV5-8 - 14 TGTGCCAGCAGCTTGGTACAGATCACCGGGGAGCTGTTTTTT CASSLVQITGELFF
TRBD1 TRBJ1-4 TRBV7-8 - 17 TGTGCCAGCAGCTTAGAATTGGGCGACAGGGACGGAGAAAAACTGTTTTTT CASSLELGDRDGEKLFF
- TRBJ2-3 TRBV25-1 - 17 TGTGCCAGCAGTGAATACCGCGCGAGTTGGGCCACAGATACGCAGTATTTT CASSEYRASWATDTQYF
- TRBJ1-1 TRBV20-1 - 11 TGCAGTGCCCAGGGGCCCACTGAAGCTTTCTTT CSAQGPTEAFF
TRBD1 TRBJ2-3 TRBV9 - 16 TGTGCCAGCAGCAGGCGGACAGGGGCGACCTCAGATACGCAGTATTTT CASSRRTGATSDTQYF
TRBD2 TRBJ2-7 TRBV7-2 - 16 TGTGCCAGCAGTCAATCTAGCGGGGGGGAATCCGGCGAGCAGTACTTC CASSQSSGGESGEQYF
- TRBJ1-5 TRBV19 - 14 TGTGCCAGTAGTGGCCGGGGAACCAATCAGCCCCAGCATTTT CASSGRGTNQPQHF
TRBD2 TRBJ2-1 TRBV27 - 15 TGTGCCAGCAAAAGCGGGGTAAGCTCCTACAATGAGCAGTTCTTC CASKSGVSSYNEQFF
- TRBJ1-4 TRBV5-8 - 17 TGTGCCAGCAGCTTTGGGCAGCCTGCTCTAACTAATGAAAAACTGTTTTTT CASSFGQPALTNEKLFF
- TRBJ1-1 TRBV6-5 - 12 TGTGCCAGCAGTCCAGGACAGAGAGAAGCTTTCTTT CASSPGQREAFF
- TRBJ2-6 TRBV5-6 - 15 TGTGCCAGCAGCTTATCGGGCTCTGGGGCCAACGTCCTGACTTTC CASSLSGSGANVLTF
TRBD2 TRBJ2-7 TRBV30 - 12 TGTGCCTGGAGGGGATCGGGGGGCGAGCAGTACTTC CAWRGSGGEQYF
TRBD1 TRBJ2-7 TRBV27 once 15 TGTGCCAGCAGTCTCCGGGGGACAGGGGGTTACGAGCAGTACTTC CASSLRGTGGYEQYF
TRBD1 TRBJ1-3 TRBV6-6 - 15 TGTGCCAGCAGTTACTCCAGGGGGCGAGGAAACACCATATATTTT CASSYSRGRGNTIYF
- TRBJ2-2 TRBV12-5 - 17 TGTGCTAGTGGGGACCGGATGGGGACAACGAACACCGGGGAGCTGTTTTTT CASGDRMGTTNTGELFF
- TRBJ1-1 TRBV29-1 - 12 TGCAGCGTTGAAGGGGGGGTCACTGAAGCTTTCTTT CSVEGGVTEAFF
TRBD2 TRBJ2-3 TRBV5-8 - 18 TGTGCCAGCAGCTTGGGACTAGCGGGGGTCCTGAGCACAGATACGCAGTATTTT CASSLGLAGVLSTDTQYF
TRBD2 TRBJ2-3 TRBV5-4 - 16 TGTGCCAGCAGCATTACGACTAGCGGGGGCACAGATACGCAGTATTTT CASSITTSGGTDTQYF
TRBD1 TRBJ1-4 TRBV5-1 - 16 TGCGCCAGCAGCCAATCGATGGACAGGAGGGGTGGAAAACTGTTTTTT CASSQSMDRRGGKLFF
- TRBJ2-5 TRBV11-2 - 12 TGTGCCAGCAGCCCCGACGGCAGGGTTCAGTACTTC CASSPDGRVQYF
TRBD1 TRBJ1-1 TRBV6-6 - 15 TGTGCCAGCAGTTACGCGACAGGGACCAACACTGAAGCTTTCTTT CASSYATGTNTEAFF
- TRBJ2-2 TRBV5-1 - 16 TGCGCCAGCAGCTTGACCGGAGGGGCGAACACCGGGGAGCTGTTTTTT CASSLTGGANTGELFF
- TRBJ1-2 TRBV6-8 - 14 TGTGCCAGCAGTTACGGGCCCCAGGGATACGGCTACACCTTC CASSYGPQGYGYTF
- TRBJ2-3 TRBV11-2 - 16 TGTGCCAGCAGCTTAGGAACAGGGCAAAACACAGATACGCAGTATTTT CASSLGTGQNTDTQYF
TRBD1 TRBJ1-1 TRBV19 once 15 TGTGCCAGTAGTGCGGGACAGGGGGTGACCACTGAAGCTTTCTTT CASSAGQGVTTEAFF
- TRBJ1-2 TRBV28 - 14 TGTGCCAGCAGGCCGGGGGAGGGAATATATGGCTACACCTTC CASRPGEGIYGYTF
- TRBJ1-3 TRBV5-1 - 16 TGCGCCAGCAGCTTGGATCTCGGCAGACTTGGAAACACCATATATTTT CASSLDLGRLGNTIYF
- TRBJ1-1 TRBV13 - 15 TGTGCCAGCAGCTTAGACGGAGGGGGGGACACTGAAGCTTTCTTT CASSLDGGGDTEAFF
- TRBJ2-5 TRBV9 - 15 TGTGCCAGCAGCCCTCGTCAGGGAGGTATGGAGACCCAGTACTTC CASSPRQGGMETQYF
- TRBJ2-4 TRBV30 - 15 TGTGCCTGGAGTATACCAGGGTCGGCCAAAAACATTCAGTACTTC CAWSIPGSAKNIQYF
- TRBJ2-7 TRBV6-1 - 13 TGTGCCAGCAGTGAGCAGGGTACCTACGAGCAGTACTTC CASSEQGTYEQYF
TRBD2 TRBJ2-3 TRBV2 - 15 TGTGCCAGCAGTGGCGGGGGGGTATCCACAGATACGCAGTATTTT CASSGGGVSTDTQYF
- TRBJ1-6 TRBV4-3 - 14 TGCGCCAGCAGCCCCACAGGGAAGGCTTCACCCCTCCACTTT CASSPTGKASPLHF
- TRBJ1-3 TRBV6-1 once 15 TGTGCCAGCAGTGAAGGTCCGTTATCTGGAAACACCATATATTTT CASSEGPLSGNTIYF
- TRBJ1-1 TRBV4-2 - 15 TGTGCCAGCAGCCCCACAGGGAGCTCGAACACTGAAGCTTTCTTT CASSPTGSSNTEAFF
- TRBJ1-1 TRBV4-3 - 17 TGCGCCAGCAGCCAAGATTACCTAGAGCGGATGAACACTGAAGCTTTCTTT CASSQDYLERMNTEAFF
- TRBJ2-3 TRBV4-2 - 18 TGTGCCAGCAGCCAAGAAACGGGGGGCCCCTTGGGCACAGATACGCAGTATTTT CASSQETGGPLGTDTQYF
- TRBJ2-7 TRBV6-1 - 12 TGTGCCAGCCGAGGGGGTGACTACGAGCAGTACTTC CASRGGDYEQYF
- TRBJ2-1 TRBV7-8 - 14 TGTGCCAGCAGCTTAGTGGGATGGAGGAGTGAGCAGTTCTTC CASSLVGWRSEQFF
TRBD1 TRBJ1-2 TRBV19 - 13 TGTGCCAGTAGCCCGACAGGGATCTATGGCTACACCTTC CASSPTGIYGYTF
- TRBJ1-1 TRBV5-6 few 13 TGTGCCAGCAGCCACTGGGGCGGGAGTGAAGCTTTCTTT CASSHWGGSEAFF
- TRBJ1-1 TRBV27 few 13 TGTGCCAGCAGTTACTCTAGCGTAACTGAAGCTTTCTTT CASSYSSVTEAFF
TRBD2 TRBJ2-3 TRBV28 few 19 TGTGCCATCAATGATTTGGGAAACATAGCGGGGGGAACCACAGATACGCAGTATTTT CAINDLGNIAGGTTDTQYF
TRBD1 TRBJ1-2 TRBV30 - 13 TGTGCCTGGAAGGGGACAGGGATGGGAGGCTACACCTTC CAWKGTGMGGYTF